The sequence of this T cell receptor beta chain was determined in a study of cytomegalovirus exposure and HLA in healthy donors. General study points: Cytomegalovirus association was listed for 170 or so TCR beta chains.

Trimming shortened V by 4 bases and J by 0 bases, and 16 bases separated the two germline ends. The CDR3 covers 17 residues. Germline loops: CDR1 SGHTA, CDR2 FQGNSA. With regard to this clone: No antigen is known for it.

Use of 60 Vbeta and 13 Jbeta primers characterized the PCR. Sequencing used immunoSEQ multiplex PCR; TCRdb keeps in-frame clones, though not all of them. The data contain around 90,000 clones, about two thirds of them singletons. This clonotype originated in a human donor in good health. The sample consisted of PBMCs. The chain has TRBV7-2 and TRBJ2-1, with D maybe TRBD2 (6 bases). The CDR3 reads CASSSRLVQRSYNEQFF. As DNA, the CDR3 is TGTGCCAGCAGCTCAAGACTAGTTCAGCGCTCCTACAATGAGCAGTTCTTC.